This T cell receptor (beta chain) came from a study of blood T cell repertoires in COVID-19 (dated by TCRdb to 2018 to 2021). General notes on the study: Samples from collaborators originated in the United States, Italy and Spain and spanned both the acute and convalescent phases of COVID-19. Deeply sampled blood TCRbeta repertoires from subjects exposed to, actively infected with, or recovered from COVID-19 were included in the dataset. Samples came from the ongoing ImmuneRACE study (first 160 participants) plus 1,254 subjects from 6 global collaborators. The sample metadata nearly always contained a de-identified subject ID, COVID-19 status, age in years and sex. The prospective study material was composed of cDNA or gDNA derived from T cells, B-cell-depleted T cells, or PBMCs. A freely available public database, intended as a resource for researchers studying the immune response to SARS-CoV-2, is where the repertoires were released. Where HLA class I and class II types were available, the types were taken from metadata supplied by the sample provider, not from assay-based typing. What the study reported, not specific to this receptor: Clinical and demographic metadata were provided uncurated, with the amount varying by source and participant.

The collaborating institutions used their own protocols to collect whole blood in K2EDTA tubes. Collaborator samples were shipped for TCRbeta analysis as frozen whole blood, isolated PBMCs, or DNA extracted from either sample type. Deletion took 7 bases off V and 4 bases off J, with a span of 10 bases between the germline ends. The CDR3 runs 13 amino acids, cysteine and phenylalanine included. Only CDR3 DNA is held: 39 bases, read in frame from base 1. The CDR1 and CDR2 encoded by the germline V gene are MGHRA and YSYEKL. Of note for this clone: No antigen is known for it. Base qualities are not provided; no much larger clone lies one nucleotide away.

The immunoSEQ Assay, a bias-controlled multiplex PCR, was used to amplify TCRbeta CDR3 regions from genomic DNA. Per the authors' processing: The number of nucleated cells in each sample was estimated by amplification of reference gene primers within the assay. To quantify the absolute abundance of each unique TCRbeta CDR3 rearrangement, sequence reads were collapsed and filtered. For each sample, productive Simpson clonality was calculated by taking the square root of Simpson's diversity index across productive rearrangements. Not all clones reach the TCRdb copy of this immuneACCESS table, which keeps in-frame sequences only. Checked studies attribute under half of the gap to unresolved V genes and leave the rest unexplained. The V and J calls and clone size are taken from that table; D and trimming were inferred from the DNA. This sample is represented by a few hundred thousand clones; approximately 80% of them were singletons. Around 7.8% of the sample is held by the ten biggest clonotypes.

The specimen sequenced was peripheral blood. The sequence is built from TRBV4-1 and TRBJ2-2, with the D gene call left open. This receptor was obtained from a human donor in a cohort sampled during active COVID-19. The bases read TGCGCCAGCATTTCGGGTAGCACCGGGGAGCTGTTTTTT. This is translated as CASISGSTGELFF.